This TCR beta chain is from a study of technical replicates of blood from several donors. Data came from immunoSEQ multiplex PCR; TCRdb stores just in-frame clones and leaves some out. This sample yields tens of thousands of clones, of which roughly 90% are seen a single time; about 0.25% belongs to the top ten. Sequencing used T cells isolated from PBMCs. The sequence was collected from a human donor in good health.

The CDR3 protein is CASSQTRGLTDTQYF. DNA of the CDR3: TGTGCCAGCAGCCAAACTAGGGGGCTCACAGATACGCAGTATTTT. The chain links TRBV5-6 to TRBJ2-3; 7 bases are shared with TRBD1. The length of the CDR3 is 15 residues. Germline loops: CDR1 SGHDT, CDR2 YYEEEE. Losses at the gene ends were 4 bases for V and 2 bases for J; bases not matched to a gene: 7.